Listed here is a single T cell receptor (beta chain). The data were taken from a study of T cell changes during pregnancy in multiple sclerosis. TCRdb's table, derived via immunoSEQ multiplex PCR, lists solely in-frame clones and lacks some. The sample has more than 60,000 clones; about 89% are singletons. The germline CDR1 and CDR2 sequences are GTSNPN and SVGIG (reference sequence). The CDR3 spans 12 residues. V shed 4 bases, J shed 12 bases, and the junction held 3 bases outside the gene matches. The rearrangement joins TRBV30 to TRBJ2-1; TRBD2 matches 13 bases. The TCR originated in a female donor with multiple sclerosis, enrolled in a pregnancy study. Material: peripheral blood, obtained in the second trimester of pregnancy. The CDR3 coding sequence is TGTGCCTGGATAACTAGCGGGAGGGTGCAGTTCTTC. Its protein is CAWITSGRVQFF.